This TCR beta chain was recorded in a study of shared clonotypes between healthy human individuals. The germline V gene has CDR1 SGHAT and CDR2 FQNNGV. V was cut by 5 bases and J by 2 bases, with 19 bases left in between. This CDR3 has 17 amino acids. The method was immunoSEQ multiplex PCR; TCRdb's version includes in-frame clones alone and lacks a portion of them. Of over 950,000 clones listed, approximately 77% are singletons. The receptor's source is a man aged 18 to 29 in good health. Some clones in this sample may be carry-over from other donors' samples. Sequencing used memory CD4+ T cells from PBMCs. Subset reported: CD45RA-negative fraction. The chain joins TRBV11-2 to TRBJ1-3; no definite D call. The CDR3 loop is CASSADGWGNAGNTIYF. The CDR3 DNA reads TGTGCCAGCAGCGCCGACGGGTGGGGAAACGCTGGAAACACCATATATTTT.